This T cell receptor (beta chain) is drawn from a study of shared clonotypes between healthy human individuals. Sequencing used immunoSEQ multiplex PCR; TCRdb keeps in-frame clones, though not all of them. The sample yields around 2.5 million clones, over 85% seen once. Trimming took 3 bases from V and 5 from J, leaving 13 bases between them. Germline CDR1 is SNHLY and CDR2 is FYNNEI. This CDR3 spans 15 amino acids. The TCR sequence derives from a man aged 18 to 29 in good health. Some clones in this sample may be carry-over from other donors' samples. The sample comprised naive CD4+ T cells from PBMCs. The subset denotes: CD45RA+ positively selected. The rearrangement uses TRBV2 and TRBJ1-4; D is unresolved. The CDR3 sequence: CASSDRSAANEKLFF. CDR3 bases: TGTGCCAGCAGTGATCGATCAGCCGCAAATGAAAAACTGTTTTTT.